What follows are 2 T cell receptor beta chains derived from one specimen sequenced in a study of shared clonotypes between healthy human individuals. CD45RO-negative, CCR7-selected cells formed the naive CD8 fraction, which excluded terminally differentiated effector memory CD45RA+ cells. Method: immunoSEQ multiplex PCR; TCRdb's copy keeps in-frame clones and lacks some. Here the sample spans some 2 million clones, about 95% being singletons. Material: naive CD8+ T cells sorted from blood. The receptors stem from a man aged 18-30 years in good health.

V gene TRBV4-3 combines with J gene TRBJ2-1, with 7 bases fitting TRBD2. Trimming removed 1 base from V and 7 bases from J; junction bases left unmatched: 13. From germline, CDR1 is LGHNA and CDR2 YSLEER. This CDR3 is built from 17 residues. CDR3 coding DNA: TGCGCCAGCAGCCAAGCCCCTGAGGGCGGGGAGGGAAATGAGCAGTTCTTC. Its translation is CASSQAPEGGEGNEQFF.

The chain has TRBV7-9 and TRBJ1-6; TRBD1 is a possible D gene (6 bases). V gave up 5 bases and J gave up 10 bases, with 9 bases separating them. This CDR3 contains 12 residues. In germline, CDR1 is SEHNR, CDR2 FQNEAQ (reference sequence). CDR3 amino acids: CASSPGGSPLHF. Written as DNA, the CDR3 is TGTGCCAGCAGCCCCGGGGGCTCACCCCTCCACTTT.